This TCR beta chain was retrieved from a study of lymphopenia after photon versus proton radiotherapy. Overall study results and limits: Relative stability marked proton patients; photon patients lost diversity and naive cells. Better survival with proton therapy was suggested as possible, not demonstrated.

A note on this clone: Antigen specificity is unknown.

The method was immunoSEQ multiplex PCR; TCRdb's version includes in-frame clones alone and lacks a portion of them. The sample shows 150,000 to 200,000 clones, about nine tenths of them seen only once. J gave up 6 bases and V 6 bases, and 12 bases lay outside the gene matches. Germline V CDR1 and CDR2: SGHNT, YYREEE (reference sequence). The CDR3 contains 16 residues. This clonotype was obtained from a man in his fifties or sixties with gastric cancer. Sample: peripheral blood, taken from a patient treated with photon-based radiotherapy. V and J are TRBV5-4 and TRBJ2-2; 9 nucleotides line up with TRBD2. CDR3 amino acids: CASTLRAGGPPGELFF. The DNA for the CDR3 is TGTGCCAGCACTCTGAGGGCGGGAGGGCCTCCCGGGGAGCTGTTTTTT.